This T cell receptor beta chain came from a study of T cell responses to AZD1222 COVID-19 vaccine. Study details: Second-dose recipients at about 4 or about 12 weeks were treated as one pooled group. General observations from the study: Clonal diversity may have been underestimated, and the donors were mostly white British, with more females than males. Spike was spanned by vaccine-associated CD4 TCRs, which were dominant at 160-218 and 743-854. No day 14 peak samples; only post-peak repertoires were characterized.

In regard to this clone: Its antigen is unknown.

Repertoires were generated with immunoSEQ multiplex PCR, while TCRdb's copy carries only in-frame clones and drops some. Of roughly 100,000 clones detected, about 88% appear once; the ten largest clones hold around 4%. Trimming left V 6 bases short and J 2 bases short, with 14 bases between. The length of the CDR3 is 15 residues. The germline V gene has CDR1 LNHDA and CDR2 SQIVND (reference sequence). V and J are TRBV19 and TRBJ2-1; no reliable D call. The sequencing here drew on peripheral blood, taken on day 0 of AZD1222 vaccination. This receptor was obtained from an adult in good health. The CDR3 sequence: CASRSKIKAYNEQFF. CDR3 bases: TGTGCCAGTAGGTCCAAGATAAAGGCCTACAATGAGCAGTTCTTC.